This entry lists 10 T cell receptor beta chains sequenced from one sample in a study of shared clonotypes between healthy human individuals (TCRdb year 2020). Library creation used the immunoSEQ multiplex PCR assay. As stored in TCRdb, this immuneACCESS dataset retains in-frame rearrangements with V and J assigned. A fraction of the clones does not appear; measured against another copy, unresolved V genes explain less than half of the discrepancy, and the remainder lacks a known reason. This sample gives millions of clones in total; around nine tenths of them show up just once. Of the sample, under 0.15% falls within the top ten clones. Sequencing was performed on naive CD4+ T cells sorted from blood. The sample's cell subset or site label, in plain terms: CD45RA+ positively selected. These receptor sequences come from a man aged 18 to 30 in good health.

This chain joins TRBV9 and TRBJ2-3; a weak D match, TRBD2 (5 bases). Per germline, CDR1 SGDLS and CDR2 YYNGEE. This CDR3 region has 15 residues. V shed 0 bases and J shed 2 bases, with 10 bases lying between them. The CDR3 bases are TGTGCCAGCAGCGTAGCAGCGGTGGACACAGATACGCAGTATTTT. Translating it yields CASSVAAVDTDTQYF.

V and J are TRBV18 and TRBJ1-4; 10 positions agree with TRBD1. The ends lost 6 bases at V and 2 bases at J; junction bases unmatched: 12. Germline V gene data show CDR1 as KGHSH and CDR2 as LQKENI. The CDR3 extends over 18 amino acids. CDR3 sequence reads: CASSHRDRGSGTNEKLFF. The CDR3 nucleotides read TGTGCCAGCTCGCACCGGGACAGGGGTTCGGGCACTAATGAAAAACTGTTTTTT. Full variable domain (outside the CDR3, taken from reference TRBV18 and TRBJ1-4): NAGVMQNPRHLVRRRGQEARLRCSPMKGHSHVYWYRQLPEEGLKFMVYLQKENIIDESGMPKERFSAEFPKEGPSILRIQQVVRGDSAAYFCASSHRDRGSGTNEKLFFGSGTQLSVL.

V usage is TRBV2 and J usage is TRBJ2-7; D unclear. The germline gives CDR1 SNHLY, CDR2 FYNNEI. This CDR3 has 13 residues. The ends were cut back, 10 bases at V and 4 bases at J, with 17 bases in the middle. CDR3 DNA: TGTGCCACCGCCCCGGCTGCGGTTTACGAGCAGTACTTC. It translates to CATAPAAVYEQYF.

The rearrangement links TRBV30 to TRBJ2-2, with D possibly called TRBD1 or TRBD2 (5 bases each). Per germline, CDR1 GTSNPN and CDR2 SVGIG (reference sequence). The CDR3 consists of 14 residues. V dropped 3 bases and J dropped 2 bases, with 10 bases sitting between them. The CDR3 bases are TGTGCCTGGAGGTCGGGGCCCAACACCGGGGAGCTGTTTTTT. It yields the protein CAWRSGPNTGELFF.

The chain has TRBV19 and TRBJ1-4, with D unresolved. Germline V gene data show CDR1 as LNHDA and CDR2 as SQIVND (reference sequence). This CDR3 is built from 14 residues. The V and J ends lost 3 bases and 4 bases respectively, with 9 bases between them. CDR3 DNA: TGTGCCAGTAGTATCGCAGTTGATAATGAAAAACTGTTTTTT. It yields the protein CASSIAVDNEKLFF.

The gene calls are TRBV30 and TRBJ2-1, with D hard to call. CDR1 GTSNPN and CDR2 SVGIG come from the germline V gene (reference sequence). The V end lost 4 bases, the J end lost 3 bases, and 13 bases lay between the germline ends. The CDR3 runs to 14 residues. The CDR3 DNA sequence: TGTGCCTGGATGGAGCGCGCGATCTACAATGAGCAGTTCTTC. Encoded protein: CAWMERAIYNEQFF. The whole variable domain, remainder taken from reference TRBV30 and TRBJ2-1, is SQTIHQWPATLVQPVGSPLSLECTVEGTSNPNLYWYRQAAGRGLQLLFYSVGIGQISSEVPQNLSASRPQDRQFILSSKKLLLSDSGFYLCAWMERAIYNEQFFGPGTRLTVL.

In its sample, this clone was seen once. The rearrangement uses TRBV19 and TRBJ1-5; TRBD1 aligns across 7 bases. Germline V gene lookup returns CDR1 LNHDA and CDR2 SQIVND (reference sequence). CDR3 size: 14 residues. Trimming took 5 bases from V and 7 from J; bases not matched to a gene: 8. The CDR3 here is CASSLQGREQPQHF. The CDR3 nucleotides read TGTGCCAGTAGTTTACAGGGGCGCGAACAGCCCCAGCATTTT.

This sequence joins TRBV7-9 and TRBJ1-1; D ambiguous. This CDR3 has 13 residues. Trimming left V 3 bases short and J 7 bases short, with 12 bases between. Germline assignment: CDR1 SEHNR and CDR2 FQNEAQ (reference sequence). The CDR3 DNA is TGTGCCAGCAGCTTCCCGGGAGGAGTTGAAGCTTTCTTT. It translates to CASSFPGGVEAFF.

V and J are TRBV7-3 and TRBJ2-3; 10 bases align to TRBD1. With V trimmed by 5 bases and J by 6 bases, 5 bases remained unmatched. CDR3 length: 14 residues. Looked up from germline, CDR1 is SGHTA and CDR2 is FQGTGA. CDR3 nucleotides: TGTGCCAGCAGCCCGGACAGGGGGAGGGATACGCAGTATTTT. As protein: CASSPDRGRDTQYF.

The chain links TRBV5-4 to TRBJ2-1; D tentatively fits TRBD1 or TRBD2 (5 bases each). CDR1 SGHNT and CDR2 YYREEE come from the germline V gene (reference sequence). V shed 0 bases and J shed 5 bases, with 9 bases lying between them. This CDR3 spans 14 amino acids. In DNA form, the CDR3 reads TGTGCCAGCAGCTTGGCGGGACGAAACAATGAGCAGTTCTTC. Protein: CASSLAGRNNEQFF.